This T cell receptor beta chain derives from a study of T cells after somatic rescue of genetic block. The CDR3 has 13 amino acids. Germline CDR1 is LNHNV and CDR2 is YYDKDF (reference sequence). Trimming removed 0 bases at V and 12 bases at J, with 9 bases between. Only in-frame clones appear in the TCRdb table, and some are missing; sequencing was by immunoSEQ multiplex PCR. The data show about 67,000 clones, just over 90% seen once. The clonotype was recovered from a middle-aged man. Input material: peripheral blood mononuclear cells (PBMCs). The chain uses TRBV15 and TRBJ1-6; no clear D. CDR3 sequence reads: CATSRDPAEPLHF. The CDR3 DNA is TGTGCCACCAGCAGAGATCCAGCCGAACCCCTCCACTTT. The variable domain in full, with the rest retrieved from reference TRBV15 and TRBJ1-6, is DAMVIQNPRYQVTQFGKPVTLSCSQTLNHNVMYWYQQKSSQAPKLLFHYYDKDFNNEADTPDNFQSRRPNTSFCFLDIRSPGLGDTAMYLCATSRDPAEPLHFGNGTRLTVT.